This TCR beta chain was sequenced in a study of blood T cell repertoires in COVID-19. The overall study: The cDNA or gDNA used as material had been derived from T cells, B-cell-depleted T cells, or PBMCs.

The CDR3 is made up of 15 amino acids. In germline, CDR1 is ENHRY, CDR2 SYGVKD. Trimming removed 10 bases from V and 1 base from J, with 19 bases in between. Sequencing was performed with immunoSEQ multiplex PCR; in TCRdb, only in-frame clones are kept and a portion is missing. The sample lists fewer than 350,000 clones, about 93% occurring once. This clonotype was sampled from a woman in her thirties with COVID-19, enrolled during active disease. The chain employs TRBV10-3 and TRBJ1-1; D is perhaps TRBD1 (6 bases). Sequencing was performed on peripheral blood. In nucleotides, the CDR3 is TGTGCCACTACCCGGGACACATTAAAGAACACTGAAGCTTTCTTT. It encodes CATTRDTLKNTEAFF.